The 27 T cell receptor beta chains in this list originate from one sample, sequenced in a study of tumor-infiltrating lymphocytes in localized non-small cell lung cancer. Sequencing used immunoSEQ multiplex PCR; TCRdb keeps in-frame clones, though not all of them. The data contain 20,000 to 25,000 clones, roughly two thirds of them singletons. Sequences were obtained from lung tumor tissue. These receptors were collected from a human donor with non-small cell lung cancer.

The chain carries TRBV19 and TRBJ1-4; D gene ambiguous. The CDR3 covers 13 residues. V was pared by 5 bases and J by 8 bases, with 12 bases between. CDR1 and CDR2 from the germline V gene are LNHDA and SQIVND (reference sequence). This CDR3 is CASSPLPGEKLFF. DNA of the CDR3: TGTGCCAGTAGTCCCCTACCTGGGGAAAAACTGTTTTTT. Together with reference TRBV19 and TRBJ1-4, the CDR3 gives the full variable domain: DGGITQSPKYLFRKEGQNVTLSCEQNLNHDAMYWYRQDPGQGLRLIYYSQIVNDFQKGDIAEGYSVSREKKESFPLTVTSAQKNPTAFYLCASSPLPGEKLFFGSGTQLSVL.

By sample share, this clone is medium-sized. V is TRBV7-2 and J is TRBJ1-2, with 9 bases that match TRBD1. V lost 0 bases and J lost 14; bases outside the gene matches: 13. The germline V gene encodes CDR1 SGHTA and CDR2 FQGNSA. This CDR3 comprises 15 residues. The CDR3 loop reads CASSLAPRDRDVSTF. CDR3 in DNA: TGTGCCAGCAGCTTAGCTCCCCGGGACAGGGATGTTTCAACCTTC.

This rearrangement joins TRBV19 to TRBJ1-2, with 9 bases identical to TRBD1. V was pared by 6 bases and J by 4 bases, with 6 bases of the junction left unmatched. The germline V gene encodes CDR1 LNHDA and CDR2 SQIVND (reference sequence). The CDR3 sequence is 14 residues long. CDR3 in amino acids: CASRRTGDLYGYTF. CDR3 nucleotide sequence: TGTGCCAGTAGGCGGACAGGGGACCTCTATGGCTACACCTTC.

This clone appeared a few times. In nucleotides, the CDR3 is TGTGCCAGCAGCCAAGGACCGCCCGGGGGGGAGCTGTTTTTT. The encoded protein is CASSQGPPGGELFF. The V call is TRBV14, the J call TRBJ2-2, with D hard to call. CDR3 length equals 14 residues. Germline loops: CDR1 SGHDN, CDR2 FVKESK. The V and J ends lost 1 base and 8 bases respectively, with 11 bases between them.

The chain joins TRBV6-6 to TRBJ1-2; 7 bases are shared with TRBD1. Germline-derived CDR1 and CDR2 are MNHNY and SVGAGI (reference sequence). Unmatched junction bases numbered 17, after V lost 7 bases and J lost 6 bases. The CDR3 is 16 residues long. CDR3 DNA sequence: TGTGCCAGCACCACCCCCATCAGGGGGGTATCGGATGGCTACACCTTC. It translates to CASTTPIRGVSDGYTF.

The genes are TRBV6-1 and TRBJ1-1; D is possibly TRBD1 (5 bases). The ends were cut back, 6 bases at V and 8 bases at J, with 16 bases in the middle. The length of the CDR3 is 13 residues. Germline V lookup: CDR1 MNHNS, CDR2 SASEGT. For the CDR3, the DNA is TGTGCCAGCAGCTTCAACAACAACAGGGAAGCTTTCTTT. Amino acid sequence: CASSFNNNREAFF.

The table lists this clone with a few counts. Written as DNA, the CDR3 is TGTGCCAGCAGCGCGGGGATCTCTGGGGCCAACGTCCTGACTTTC. Translation gives CASSAGISGANVLTF. J is TRBJ2-6 and V is TRBV6-1; a possible D gene is TRBD2 (6 bases). V was clipped by 6 bases and J by 0 bases, with 9 bases between them. Looked up from germline, CDR1 is MNHNS and CDR2 is SASEGT. The CDR3 runs to 15 residues.

The chain couples TRBV18 to TRBJ2-5; a weak D match, TRBD2 (5 bases). V was clipped by 10 bases and J by 6 bases, with 18 bases between them. CDR1 KGHSH and CDR2 LQKENI come from the germline V gene. The CDR3 runs to 13 residues. CDR3 loop: CANPVEGAKTQYF. CDR3 bases: TGTGCCAACCCAGTTGAGGGCGCGAAGACCCAGTACTTC.

The table lists this clone with a count of one. J is TRBJ2-5 and V is TRBV7-2; 11 positions match TRBD2. J gave up 0 bases and V 5 bases, and 2 bases lay outside the gene matches. CDR1 SGHTA and CDR2 FQGNSA come from the germline V gene. The CDR3 has 15 residues. The chain's CDR3 is CASSPGLADQETQYF. As DNA, the CDR3 is TGTGCCAGCAGCCCGGGACTAGCGGACCAAGAGACCCAGTACTTC.

Only one count was recorded for this clone. At one end the junction does not follow the germline gene, possibly because of a read error. The sample contains more than one DNA sequence encoding this CDR3. This chain links TRBV6-1 with TRBJ1-2; D not certain. The germline V gene has CDR1 MNHNS and CDR2 SASEGT. This CDR3 has 13 residues. CDR3 sequence reads: CASSDIFNYGYTF. DNA of the CDR3: TGTGCCAGCAGTGACATTTTTAACTATGGCTACACCTTT.

This clone was seen a few times. The CDR3 reads CSVGDEKLFF. CDR3 in DNA: TGCAGCGTGGGCGATGAAAAACTGTTTTTT. The V gene is TRBV29-1, the J gene TRBJ1-4; D gene unclear. Germline V gives CDR1 SQVTM, CDR2 ANQGSEA. CDR3 length: 10 residues. V was cut by 6 bases and J by 6 bases, with 5 bases left in between.

The rearrangement joins TRBV19 to TRBJ2-1; a possible D gene is TRBD2 (5 bases). V was clipped by 6 bases and J by 9 bases, with 15 bases between them. This CDR3 has 13 amino acids. Germline lookup yields CDR1 LNHDA and CDR2 SQIVND (reference sequence). CDR3 nucleotides: TGTGCCAGTAGCTTAACTAGGTACGGTGAGCAGTTCTTC. Translation gives CASSLTRYGEQFF.

V and J are TRBV5-4 and TRBJ2-1; either TRBD1 or TRBD2 may supply D (5 bases each). V lost 4 bases to trimming and J lost 0 bases, with 17 bases between them. This CDR3 is 17 amino acids long. Germline lookup yields CDR1 SGHNT and CDR2 YYREEE (reference sequence). The CDR3 DNA reads TGTGCCAGCAGCCCCGGATGGGGACGGAGCTCCTACAATGAGCAGTTCTTC. Its translation: CASSPGWGRSSYNEQFF.

The chain employs TRBV7-2 and TRBJ2-1, with 12 bases matching TRBD2. The CDR3 runs 16 residues. The trim removed 4 bases at V and 4 bases at J, leaving 5 bases unmatched. Germline lookup yields CDR1 SGHTA and CDR2 FQGNSA. The CDR3 nucleotides read TGTGCCAGCAGCTCATCCCTAGCGGGAGGGTACAATGAGCAGTTCTTC. Translation: CASSSSLAGGYNEQFF. Drawing the rest from reference TRBV7-2 and TRBJ2-1, the complete variable domain is GAGVSQSPSNKVTEKGKDVELRCDPISGHTALYWYRQSLGQGLEFLIYFQGNSAPDKSGLPSDRFSAERTGGSVSTLTIQRTQQEDSAVYLCASSSSLAGGYNEQFFGPGTRLTVL.

In this sample, this clone turned up once. This rearrangement joins TRBV5-1 to TRBJ2-1, with 7 positions matching TRBD1. The V and J ends lost 0 bases and 4 bases, in that order; junction bases with no gene match: 4. Germline-derived CDR1 and CDR2 are SGHRS and YFSETQ. This CDR3 is built from 15 residues. CDR3 loop: CASSLGTGVYNEQFF. As DNA, the CDR3 is TGCGCCAGCAGCTTGGGAACAGGGGTTTACAATGAGCAGTTCTTC.

This rearrangement joins TRBV23-1 to TRBJ2-7; D is perhaps TRBD1 (5 bases). TRBV23-1 is treated as an ORF (open reading frame) with a function not yet certain. The V and J ends lost 4 bases and 3 bases respectively, with 19 bases between them. CDR3 length equals 16 residues. CDR3 in amino acids: CASSPTSGQRDYEQYF. The CDR3 nucleotides are TGCGCCAGCAGTCCCACGTCCGGACAAAGGGACTACGAGCAGTACTTC.

In its sample, this clone was seen once. V usage is TRBV28 and J usage is TRBJ2-7; 12 bases agree with TRBD1. Germline V gene data show CDR1 as MDHEN and CDR2 as SYDVKM. V dropped 7 bases and J dropped 6; count of bases not matched to a gene: 7. The CDR3 is 14 residues long. CDR3 bases: TGTGCCAGCACGGGGACAGGGGGCCGAGTCGAGCAGTACTTC. This encodes CASTGTGGRVEQYF. The variable domain in full, completed from reference TRBV28 and TRBJ2-7, reads DVKVTQSSRYLVKRTGEKVFLECVQDMDHENMFWYRQDPGLGLRLIYFSYDVKMKEKGDIPEGYSVSREKKERFSLILESASTNQTSMYLCASTGTGGRVEQYFGPGTRLTVT.

The chain uses TRBV28 and TRBJ2-7; weak D call: TRBD1 (5 bases). The V end lost 4 bases, the J end lost 0 bases, and 10 bases lay between the germline ends. The germline V gene has CDR1 MDHEN and CDR2 SYDVKM. The CDR3 is 14 amino acids. CDR3 protein: CASSSQVRSYEQYF. The CDR3 coding sequence is TGTGCCAGCAGTTCACAGGTCCGCTCCTACGAGCAGTACTTC.

This sequence joins TRBV29-1 and TRBJ2-5; D not certain. The germline V and J ends were trimmed by 4 bases and 1 base, with 10 bases remaining between them. There are 13 residues in the CDR3. Germline V gene data show CDR1 as SQVTM and CDR2 as ANQGSEA. CDR3 sequence (DNA): TGCAGCGTTGCGGACGGTGGCCAAGAGACCCAGTACTTC. It is translated as CSVADGGQETQYF.

The chain carries TRBV5-1 and TRBJ2-3; D perhaps matches TRBD2 (6 bases). Trimming shortened V by 1 base and J by 4 bases, and 10 bases separated the two germline ends. This CDR3 region has 14 residues. Looked up from germline, CDR1 is SGHRS and CDR2 is YFSETQ. The CDR3 protein is CASSLYGSADTQYF. The CDR3 nucleotides read TGCGCCAGCAGCTTGTACGGGAGCGCAGATACGCAGTATTTT.

The gene calls are TRBV10-3 and TRBJ2-2, with D possibly matching TRBD1 (5 bases). The CDR3 runs 13 residues. Germline CDR1 is ENHRY and CDR2 is SYGVKD. V lost 2 bases to trimming and J lost 8 bases, with 9 bases between them. The DNA of the CDR3 is TGTGCCATCAGTGAGGGGGCGCCGGGGGAGCTGTTTTTT. As protein: CAISEGAPGELFF.

This chain links TRBV2 with TRBJ1-5; D gene ambiguous. The CDR3 loop spans 12 amino acids. Trimming left V 8 bases short and J 1 base short, with 6 bases between. Germline-derived CDR1 and CDR2 are SNHLY and FYNNEI. The CDR3 region has the DNA TGTGCCAGCTCCCCCAGCAATCAGCCCCAGCATTTT. Translated, it gives CASSPSNQPQHF.

Of note for this clone: This same CDR3 is encoded by further DNA sequences in the sample. The chain recombines TRBV30 with TRBJ2-7, with D possibly matching TRBD1 (6 bases). The CDR3 extends over 12 amino acids. V shed 0 bases and J shed 6 bases, with 9 bases lying between them. CDR1 and CDR2 from the germline V gene are GTSNPN and SVGIG (reference sequence). DNA for the CDR3: TGTGCCTGGAGTGTGTTAGGGGGCGAGCAGTACTTC. It codes for CAWSVLGGEQYF.

With regard to this clone: Other DNA sequences of this sample code for an identical CDR3. The rearrangement links TRBV5-1 to TRBJ2-3, with D tentatively TRBD2 (5 bases). The germline gives CDR1 SGHRS, CDR2 YFSETQ. The V and J ends lost 0 bases and 6 bases respectively, with 8 bases between them. This CDR3 spans 13 amino acids. CDR3 nucleotides: TGCGCCAGCAGCTTGGAAGGCGGGGATACGCAGTATTTT. This codes for CASSLEGGDTQYF.

The table lists this clone with a few counts. V usage is TRBV6-6 and J usage is TRBJ2-7; D is uncertain. V lost 5 bases to trimming and J lost 4 bases, with 15 bases between them. Germline V gives CDR1 MNHNY, CDR2 SVGAGI (reference sequence). This CDR3 spans 14 amino acids. CDR3 protein: CASSPRAHLYEQYF. CDR3 nucleotide sequence: TGTGCCAGCAGTCCCCGTGCACATTTATACGAGCAGTACTTC.

This chain connects TRBV5-1 to TRBJ2-1; 7 bases agree with TRBD1. Looked up from germline, CDR1 is SGHRS and CDR2 is YFSETQ. V lost 0 bases to trimming and J lost 0 bases; unmatched junction nucleotides: 0. The CDR3 is 15 amino acids. The CDR3 DNA reads as TGCGCCAGCAGCTTGGGGGACAGCTCCTACAATGAGCAGTTCTTC. As protein: CASSLGDSSYNEQFF.

This clone was found a few times. The chain links TRBV9 to TRBJ2-3; D remains ambiguous. Trimming removed 2 bases from V and 6 bases from J, with 13 bases in between. Germline V gene sequence: CDR1 SGDLS, CDR2 YYNGEE. The CDR3 has 14 residues. CDR3 protein: CASSVSGPHDTQYF. The CDR3 DNA sequence: TGTGCCAGCAGCGTCTCTGGTCCTCACGATACGCAGTATTTT.